This is a list of T cell receptor beta chains from one sample in a study of T cells expressing NK-cell markers. Reprocessing the 5' RACE reads, TCRdb reports a single entry for every CDR3 protein and omits DNA. This repertoire includes a few hundred thousand distinct CDR3 sequences. The sample taken for sequencing was blood T cells: a sorted CD56 or NKG2C T cell subset, CD4+ or CD8+ T cells, or bulk PBMC T cells (not recorded which). These receptor sequences come from a man in his late teens or twenties in good health. Both conserved end residues are part of each CDR3.

TRBJ1-5,TRBV20-1,CSASPFRGQPQHF
TRBJ2-5,TRBV15,CATSRDSAGKETQYF
TRBJ2-1,TRBV3-1,CASSQFRQGQFF
TRBJ2-1,TRBV20-1,CSALAGLAGGGAYNEQFF
TRBJ2-3,TRBV9,CASSVGGHRTDTQYF
TRBJ1-2,TRBV4-1,CASSLQDRLHGYTF
TRBJ2-1,TRBV12-3/TRBV12-4,CASRNLVNNEQFF
TRBJ2-7,TRBV6-6,CAVGTTGVYEQYF
TRBJ1-2,TRBV27,CASSGQPYGYTF
TRBJ2-4,TRBV6-2/TRBV6-3,CASSFRDFKNIQYF
TRBJ1-1,TRBV20-1,CSARDKGVFTEAFF
TRBJ2-1,TRBV12-3/TRBV12-4,CASSPGTSGPRNEQFF
TRBJ1-6,TRBV4-3,CASSQEMQGPFSPLHF
TRBJ2-1,TRBV30,CASRAGGDEQFF
TRBJ2-7,TRBV5-6,CASSLPPGVTYEQYF
TRBJ1-1,TRBV12-3/TRBV12-4,CASSLNRRTEAFF
TRBJ1-1,TRBV12-3/TRBV12-4,CASSSVWGQLNTEAFF
TRBJ1-3,TRBV10-3,CAISERFSAGNTIYF